These 7 T cell receptor beta chains share one sample of origin, sequenced in a study of shared clonotypes between healthy human individuals. Naivety among CD8 cells was defined by CD45RO negativity and positive CCR7 selection, thereby excluding terminally differentiated effector memory CD45RA+ cells. Only in-frame clones appear in the TCRdb table, and some are missing; sequencing was by immunoSEQ multiplex PCR. In the table there are about 1,800,000 clones, around 96% of which are singletons. The sequencing sample was made of naive CD8+ T cells sorted from blood. These receptors all stem from a man aged 18 to 29 in good health.

The rearrangement links TRBV30 to TRBJ2-2; TRBD2 agrees at 14 bases. The V gene end was trimmed by 3 bases and the J gene end by 3 bases; junction bases not matched to a gene: 3. The CDR3 runs to 16 residues. Germline V lookup: CDR1 GTSNPN, CDR2 SVGIG (reference sequence). Here the CDR3 reads CAWSGLAGGDTGELFF. The CDR3 nucleotides read TGTGCCTGGAGCGGACTAGCGGGAGGTGACACCGGGGAGCTGTTTTTT. The full variable domain, rest sourced from reference TRBV30 and TRBJ2-2, is SQTIHQWPATLVQPVGSPLSLECTVEGTSNPNLYWYRQAAGRGLQLLFYSVGIGQISSEVPQNLSASRPQDRQFILSSKKLLLSDSGFYLCAWSGLAGGDTGELFFGEGSRLTVL.

DNA for the CDR3: TGTGCCAGCAGCAATCCGGGACTAGTGAGTGAGCAGTTCTTC. This sequence encodes CASSNPGLVSEQFF. V and J are TRBV9 and TRBJ2-1; 8 nucleotides line up with TRBD2. The J segment lost 9 bases and the V segment lost 4 bases, leaving 9 bases of the junction unmatched. Germline V gene lookup returns CDR1 SGDLS and CDR2 YYNGEE. This CDR3 spans 14 amino acids.

The V and J genes are TRBV4-1 and TRBJ2-4; 7 bases line up with TRBD1. The CDR3 loop spans 18 amino acids. The trim removed 0 bases at V and 0 bases at J, leaving 8 bases unmatched. CDR1 and CDR2 from the germline V gene are MGHRA and YSYEKL. CDR3 in amino acids: CASSQEDRDRLAKNIQYF. CDR3 coding DNA: TGCGCCAGCAGCCAAGAGGACCGGGACAGACTAGCCAAAAACATTCAGTACTTC.

V and J are TRBV5-4 and TRBJ2-1; 7 positions agree with TRBD1. CDR1 and CDR2 from the germline V gene are SGHNT and YYREEE (reference sequence). The CDR3 is 12 residues long. The junction had 6 bases not matched to a gene; V was cut back by 6 bases and J by 9 bases. CDR3 region: CASNRDSGEQFF. In nucleotides, the CDR3 is TGTGCCAGCAACCGGGACAGCGGTGAGCAGTTCTTC. Full variable domain (rest looked up from reference TRBV5-4 and TRBJ2-1): ETGVTQSPTHLIKTRGQQVTLRCSSQSGHNTVSWYQQALGQGPQFIFQYYREEENGRGNFPPRFSGLQFPNYSSELNVNALELDDSALYLCASNRDSGEQFFGPGTRLTVL.

The chain is built from TRBV5-1 and TRBJ1-2, with TRBD1 identical over 7 bases. CDR1 is SGHRS and CDR2 is YFSETQ in the germline V gene. The CDR3 runs to 16 residues. V trimming: 1 base; J trimming: 4 bases; junction bases outside the gene matches: 10. Here the CDR3 reads CASSLTRDSKIYGYTF. In nucleotides, the CDR3 is TGCGCCAGCAGCTTGACCCGGGACAGCAAGATCTATGGCTACACCTTC.

This clone appeared once. The V and J genes are TRBV9 and TRBJ1-6; D gene ambiguous. CDR1 SGDLS and CDR2 YYNGEE come from the germline V gene. V was cut by 2 bases and J by 5 bases, with 8 bases left in between. The CDR3 runs to 14 residues. As DNA, the CDR3 is TGTGCCAGCAGCGTGGGAGGAAATAATTCACCCCTCCACTTT. Translation gives CASSVGGNNSPLHF.

The gene calls are TRBV27 and TRBJ1-2; D ambiguous. V dropped 4 bases and J dropped 5 bases, with 17 bases sitting between them. This CDR3 comprises 15 residues. CDR1 and CDR2 from the germline V gene are MNHEY and SMNVEV (reference sequence). The CDR3 sequence is CASSSGSTAPYGYTF. CDR3 nucleotide sequence: TGTGCCAGCAGTTCGGGATCCACAGCGCCATATGGCTACACCTTC.